These 11 T cell receptor beta chains came from one sample sequenced in a study of Ad26.COV2.S vaccination and SARS-CoV-2 variants. TCRdb's table, derived via immunoSEQ multiplex PCR, lists solely in-frame clones and lacks some. Here the sample spans 300,000 to 400,000 clones, 90% to 95% being singletons. Sequenced material: peripheral blood, taken after recovery from COVID-19. These receptors were taken from a human donor who had recovered from COVID-19.

The rearrangement links TRBV10-3 to TRBJ2-7; either TRBD1 or TRBD2 may fit D (5 bases each). In germline, CDR1 is ENHRY, CDR2 SYGVKD. The germline V and J ends were trimmed by 8 bases and 2 bases, with 13 bases remaining between them. CDR3 size: 13 residues. The DNA of the CDR3 is TGTGCCATCGGGACCGAAAACCCCTACGAGCAGTACTTC. Residues: CAIGTENPYEQYF.

V and J are TRBV2 and TRBJ1-4; TRBD1 agrees at 7 bases. Germline loops: CDR1 SNHLY, CDR2 FYNNEI. V gave up 3 bases and J gave up 7 bases; unmatched junction bases: 5. CDR3 length: 14 residues. CDR3 sequence (DNA): TGTGCCAGCAGTGATGGACAGGTGGTTGAAAAACTGTTTTTT. Translation gives CASSDGQVVEKLFF.

In its sample, this clone was seen once. V gene TRBV5-1 combines with J gene TRBJ2-5; 8 nucleotides align to TRBD2. From germline, CDR1 is SGHRS and CDR2 YFSETQ. J gave up 13 bases and V 7 bases, and 15 bases lay outside the gene matches. This CDR3 comprises 13 residues. The CDR3 loop reads CASVNRTSLMTYF. The CDR3 nucleotides read TGCGCCAGCGTTAACCGGACTAGCTTAATGACGTACTTC.

This clone is a singleton in its sample. The chain employs TRBV20-1 and TRBJ2-7; a weak D match, TRBD1 (5 bases). This CDR3 spans 17 amino acids. V was pared by 3 bases and J by 0 bases, with 21 bases between. The germline V gene encodes CDR1 DFQATT and CDR2 SNEGSKA (reference sequence). DNA for the CDR3: TGCAGTGCTAGTCCCCCCGTGTACAGGCGATTCTCCTACGAGCAGTACTTC. Translation gives CSASPPVYRRFSYEQYF.

The V gene is TRBV18, the J gene TRBJ2-1; the match to TRBD2 covers 9 bases. The CDR3 length is 14 residues. The ends lost 3 bases at V and 7 bases at J; junction bases unmatched: 4. The germline V gene has CDR1 KGHSH and CDR2 LQKENI. CDR3 loop: CASSPTSGLNEQFF. In nucleotides, the CDR3 is TGTGCCAGCTCACCTACTAGCGGGTTGAATGAGCAGTTCTTC.

Only one count was recorded for this clone. The rearrangement joins TRBV4-3 to TRBJ2-7; 9 bases align to TRBD1. The trim removed 1 base at V and 2 bases at J, leaving 3 bases unmatched. The CDR3 spans 15 residues. Germline CDR1 and CDR2: LGHNA and YSLEER. CDR3 amino acids: CASSQGQGGTYEQYF. In nucleotides, the CDR3 is TGCGCCAGCAGCCAAGGACAGGGGGGAACCTACGAGCAGTACTTC.

This chain joins TRBV13 and TRBJ1-1, with 7 bases that match TRBD1. This CDR3 comprises 15 residues. The V and J ends lost 5 bases and 3 bases, in that order; junction bases with no gene match: 9. The germline V gene has CDR1 PRHDT and CDR2 FYEKMQ (reference sequence). CDR3 nucleotides: TGTGCCAGCAGCGGCACAGGGGAAGTAGACACTGAAGCTTTCTTT. Its translation: CASSGTGEVDTEAFF.

The chain couples TRBV13 to TRBJ2-3; D unresolved. This CDR3 has 13 residues. Trimming left V 0 bases short and J 3 bases short, with 4 bases between. Germline lookup yields CDR1 PRHDT and CDR2 FYEKMQ (reference sequence). The CDR3 DNA sequence: TGTGCCAGCAGCTTAGGCCTGACAGATACGCAGTATTTT. This sequence encodes CASSLGLTDTQYF. Full variable domain (rest looked up from reference TRBV13 and TRBJ2-3): AAGVIQSPRHLIKEKRETATLKCYPIPRHDTVYWYQQGPGQDPQFLISFYEKMQSDKGSIPDRFSAQQFSDYHSELNMSSLELGDSALYFCASSLGLTDTQYFGPGTRLTVL.

The V gene is TRBV9, the J gene TRBJ2-1; D ambiguous. The CDR3 has 16 residues. V was trimmed by 6 bases and J by 0 bases, leaving 16 bases between them. Germline loops: CDR1 SGDLS, CDR2 YYNGEE. CDR3 in amino acids: CASTKAPGFSYNEQFF. CDR3 DNA: TGTGCCAGCACAAAGGCCCCGGGTTTCTCCTACAATGAGCAGTTCTTC.

This clone was seen a single time. The chain links TRBV3-1 (or the pseudogene TRBV3-2) to TRBJ2-7, with no clear D. The germline CDR1 and CDR2 sequences are LGHDT and YNNKEL (reference sequence). Trimming took 1 base from V and 3 from J, leaving 13 bases between them. This CDR3 comprises 15 residues. This chain's CDR3 is CASSQGRTAVYEQYF. Written as DNA, the CDR3 is TGTGCCAGCAGCCAAGGGAGAACCGCGGTCTACGAGCAGTACTTC.

The chain combines TRBV7-3 with TRBJ2-1; D is ambiguous. V was pared by 0 bases and J by 8 bases, with 8 bases between. The CDR3 totals 13 residues. CDR1 and CDR2 (germline): SGHTA, FQGTGA. CDR3 in DNA: TGTGCCAGCAGCTTAACGGTCGACTATGAGCAGTTCTTC. This gives the protein CASSLTVDYEQFF.